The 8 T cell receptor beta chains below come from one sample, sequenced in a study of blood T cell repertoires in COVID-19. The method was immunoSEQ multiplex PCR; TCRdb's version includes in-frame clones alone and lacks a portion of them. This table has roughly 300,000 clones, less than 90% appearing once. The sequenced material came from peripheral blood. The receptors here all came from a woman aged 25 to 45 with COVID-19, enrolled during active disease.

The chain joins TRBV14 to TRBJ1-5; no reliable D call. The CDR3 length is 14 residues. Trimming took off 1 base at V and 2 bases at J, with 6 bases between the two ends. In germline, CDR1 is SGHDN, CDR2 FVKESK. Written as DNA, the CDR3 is TGTGCCAGCAGCCAAGGTCAGGGCAATCAGCCCCAGCATTTT. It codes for CASSQGQGNQPQHF. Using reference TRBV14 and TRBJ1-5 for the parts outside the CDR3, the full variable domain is EAGVTQFPSHSVIEKGQTVTLRCDPISGHDNLYWYRRVMGKEIKFLLHFVKESKQDESGMPNNRFLAERTGGTYSTLKVQPAELEDSGVYFCASSQGQGNQPQHFGDGTRLSIL.

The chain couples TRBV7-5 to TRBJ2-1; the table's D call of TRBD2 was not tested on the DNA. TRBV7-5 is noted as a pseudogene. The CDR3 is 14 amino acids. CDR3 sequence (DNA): TGTGTCAGACACGATATCAGACTAGATTGTGAGCAGTTCTTC. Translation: CVRHDIRLDCEQFF.

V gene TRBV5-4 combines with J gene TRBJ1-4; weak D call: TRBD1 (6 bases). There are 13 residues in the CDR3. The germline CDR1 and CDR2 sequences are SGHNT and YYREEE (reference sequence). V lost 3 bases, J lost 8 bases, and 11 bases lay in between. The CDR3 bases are TGTGCCAGCAGCTCGGACAGCCCCGAAAAACTGTTTTTT. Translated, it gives CASSSDSPEKLFF.

The CDR3 sequence is CASSHPTGAPSVTGELFF. CDR3 in DNA: TGCGCCAGCAGCCACCCGACAGGGGCCCCCTCGGTCACCGGGGAGCTGTTTTTT. This chain uses TRBV4-1 with TRBJ2-2; 8 bases match TRBD1. Germline V gene data show CDR1 as MGHRA and CDR2 as YSYEKL. V lost 3 bases to trimming and J lost 4 bases; unmatched junction nucleotides: 13. The CDR3 length is 18 residues.

Written as DNA, the CDR3 is TGTGCCAGCAGCCAAGATCGGGTGGTTTTCGGCAGGGGGTTTGGCTACACCTTC. Translated: CASSQDRVVFGRGFGYTF. The V call is TRBV4-2, the J call TRBJ1-2; 7 nucleotides agree with TRBD1. Germline values: CDR1 LGHNA, CDR2 YNFKEQ. CDR3 size: 18 residues. V lost 0 bases, J lost 7 bases, and 17 bases stayed unmatched.

The CDR3 coding sequence is TGTGCCAGCAGCTTGATAGTACGGCTAGCGGACACCGGGGAGCTGTTTTTT. Translating gives CASSLIVRLADTGELFF. This chain joins TRBV5-4 and TRBJ2-2; 7 bases map to TRBD2. CDR3 length: 17 amino acids. Germline assignment: CDR1 SGHNT and CDR2 YYREEE (reference sequence). With 1 base clipped from V and 3 bases from J, the junction kept 9 bases outside the gene matches.

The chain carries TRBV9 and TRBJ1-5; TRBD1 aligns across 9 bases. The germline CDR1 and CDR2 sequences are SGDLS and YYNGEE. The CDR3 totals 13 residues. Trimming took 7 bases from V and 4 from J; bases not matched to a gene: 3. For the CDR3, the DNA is TGTGCCAGCGGGGGGACAGGGAATCAGCCCCAGCATTTT. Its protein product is CASGGTGNQPQHF.

The CDR3 spells CASSLGQGDYGYTF. CDR3 DNA sequence: TGTGCCAGCAGCTTGGGACAGGGGGACTATGGCTACACCTTC. The rearrangement links TRBV7-9 to TRBJ1-2; 11 nucleotides align to TRBD1. Per the germline V gene, CDR1 is SEHNR and CDR2 is FQNEAQ (reference sequence). After removal of 3 bases from V and 3 bases from J, the junction contained 0 bases not matched to a gene. The CDR3 is 14 amino acids. Full variable domain (missing parts from reference TRBV7-9 and TRBJ1-2): DTGVSQNPRHKITKRGQNVTFRCDPISEHNRLYWYRQTLGQGPEFLTYFQNEAQLEKSRLLSDRFSAERPKGSFSTLEIQRTEQGDSAMYLCASSLGQGDYGYTFGSGTRLTVV.